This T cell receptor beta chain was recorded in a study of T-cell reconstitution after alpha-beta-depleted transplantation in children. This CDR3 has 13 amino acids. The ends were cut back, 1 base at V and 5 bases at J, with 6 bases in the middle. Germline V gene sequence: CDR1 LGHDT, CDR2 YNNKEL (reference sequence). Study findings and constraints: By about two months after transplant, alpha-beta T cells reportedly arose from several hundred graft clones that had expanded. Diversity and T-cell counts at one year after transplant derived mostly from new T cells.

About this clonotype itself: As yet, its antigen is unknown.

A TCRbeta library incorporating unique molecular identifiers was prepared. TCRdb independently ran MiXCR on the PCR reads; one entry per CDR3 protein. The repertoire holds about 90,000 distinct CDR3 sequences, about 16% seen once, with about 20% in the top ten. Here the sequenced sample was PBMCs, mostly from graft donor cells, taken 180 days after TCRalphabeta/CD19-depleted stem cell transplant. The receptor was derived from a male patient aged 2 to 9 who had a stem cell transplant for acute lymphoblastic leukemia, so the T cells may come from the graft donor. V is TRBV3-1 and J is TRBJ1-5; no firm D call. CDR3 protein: CASSQGRDQPQHF. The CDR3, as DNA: TGTGCCAGCAGCCAAGGACGGGATCAGCCCCAGCATTTT. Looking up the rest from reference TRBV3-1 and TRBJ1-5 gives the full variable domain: DTAVSQTPKYLVTQMGNDKSIKCEQNLGHDTMYWYKQDSKKFLKIMFSYNNKELIINETVPNRFSPKSPDKAHLNLHINSLELGDSAVYFCASSQGRDQPQHFGDGTRLSIL.